These 13 T cell receptor beta chains share one sample of origin, sequenced in a study of blood T cells in healthy people across ages. Together with a sample-barcoded 5' primer, a J-beta primer mix was included in a second PCR lasting roughly 6 to 12 cycles. TCRdb ran MiXCR on the 5' RACE reads and lists one entry per CDR3 protein. The sample shows under 950,000 distinct CDR3 sequences, about a fifth of them seen only once. Sequenced input: blood. These receptor sequences come from a man between 70 and 80 years old in good health.

This chain links TRBV3-1 with TRBJ1-2; D is unresolved. The CDR3 covers 15 residues. Germline V CDR1 and CDR2: LGHDT, YNNKEL (reference sequence). V was shortened by 4 bases and J by 4 bases, with 16 bases between the two germline ends. CDR3 residues: CASSPSGPLGYGYTF. In DNA, the CDR3 is TGTGCCAGCAGCCCCTCTGGGCCCTTAGGCTATGGCTACACCTTC. The whole variable domain, filled in from reference TRBV3-1 and TRBJ1-2, reads DTAVSQTPKYLVTQMGNDKSIKCEQNLGHDTMYWYKQDSKKFLKIMFSYNNKELIINETVPNRFSPKSPDKAHLNLHINSLELGDSAVYFCASSPSGPLGYGYTFGSGTRLTVV.

This clonotype was counted between two and nine times. The chain combines TRBV29-1 with TRBJ2-1, with 7 positions matching TRBD1. The V gene's germline CDR1 is SQVTM and CDR2 ANQGSEA. The CDR3 is 13 residues long. The V segment lost 6 bases and the J segment 4 bases; nucleotides outside the gene matches: 6. The CDR3 reads CSVGTALYNEQFF. The CDR3 coding sequence is TGCAGCGTAGGGACAGCCCTTTACAATGAGCAGTTCTTC.

This clonotype was recorded at least ten times. This chain links TRBV12-3 or TRBV12-4 with TRBJ2-5; no clear D. The CDR3 spans 11 residues. Trimming cost V 3 bases and J 5 bases, with 4 bases left between them. Here the CDR3 DNA reads TGTGCCAGCAGTTTTTGGGAGACCCAGTACTTC. This gives the protein CASSFWETQYF.

This clonotype was picked up a small number of times. The V and J genes are TRBV3-1 and TRBJ2-4, with 11 bases fitting TRBD1. The V gene's germline CDR1 is LGHDT and CDR2 YNNKEL (reference sequence). The CDR3 contains 16 residues. J was trimmed by 8 bases and V by 5 bases; bases with no gene match: 11. The CDR3 is CASSSKEGQGVHIQYF. DNA for the CDR3: TGTGCCAGCAGCAGTAAAGAGGGACAGGGGGTACACATTCAGTACTTC.

This clonotype was picked up a small number of times. The chain carries TRBV20-1 and TRBJ2-7, with D unclear. Trimming stripped 4 bases from V and 4 bases from J, with 8 bases between. This CDR3 contains 11 residues. Germline V gene data show CDR1 as DFQATT and CDR2 as SNEGSKA (reference sequence). CDR3 in DNA: TGCAGTGCTAATGGTCATTACGAGCAGTACTTC. It specifies CSANGHYEQYF.

This chain joins TRBV6-2 or TRBV6-3 and TRBJ1-2; tentatively, D is TRBD1 (5 bases). Trimming removed 4 bases from V and 2 bases from J, with 11 bases in between. Germline loops: CDR1 MNHEY, CDR2 SVGEGT. This CDR3 has 14 residues. The CDR3 region has the DNA TGTGCCAGCAGTTCTGGGACTCCAAACTATGGCTACACCTTC. Translated: CASSSGTPNYGYTF.

The sample holds a few counts of this clonotype. The chain recombines TRBV7-9 with TRBJ2-4; D unclear. The CDR3 loop spans 13 amino acids. The germline V gene has CDR1 SEHNR and CDR2 FQNEAQ (reference sequence). Trimming took off 7 bases at V and 1 base at J, with 8 bases between the two ends. CDR3 region: CASTQVAKNIQYF. As DNA, the CDR3 is TGTGCCAGCACCCAAGTTGCCAAAAACATTCAGTACTTC.

This clonotype was picked up a small number of times. The chain combines TRBV6-2 or TRBV6-3 with TRBJ1-1; D is perhaps TRBD1 (5 bases). V lost 5 bases and J lost 6, with 19 bases in between. In germline, CDR1 is MNHEY, CDR2 SVGEGT. This CDR3 is 15 amino acids long. For the CDR3, the DNA is TGTGCCAGCAGTCGGGGACTCGTCTTGTTGCCTGAAGCTTTCTTT. Amino acids: CASSRGLVLLPEAFF.

This clonotype was seen a few times. This chain uses TRBV7-9 with TRBJ2-1; 7 bases match TRBD1. Germline V CDR1 and CDR2: SEHNR, FQNEAQ (reference sequence). V shed 5 bases and J 8 bases; nucleotides not matched to a gene: 12. There are 15 residues in the CDR3. The CDR3 reads CASSIFGQERDEQFF. The CDR3, as DNA: TGTGCCAGCAGCATCTTCGGACAGGAAAGGGATGAGCAGTTCTTC.

The gene calls are TRBV5-1 and TRBJ2-1; possibly TRBD2 for D (5 bases). The germline V gene encodes CDR1 SGHRS and CDR2 YFSETQ. V was pared by 4 bases and J by 4 bases, with 9 bases between. The CDR3 length is 13 residues. The CDR3 DNA follows: TGCGCCAGCAGCGTCGGGGTTTACAATGAGCAGTTCTTC. It is translated as CASSVGVYNEQFF.

The chain has TRBV7-8 and TRBJ2-3; D ambiguous. V dropped 7 bases and J dropped 4 bases, with 18 bases sitting between them. Germline CDR1 reads SGHVS; CDR2 reads FQNEAQ. CDR3 length equals 15 residues. CDR3 nucleotide sequence: TGTGCCAGCACCTCTTGGGGAAATAAGGCAGATACGCAGTATTTT. Its protein is CASTSWGNKADTQYF.

The chain recombines TRBV3-1 with TRBJ1-2, with 7 bases fitting TRBD1. V lost 2 bases to trimming and J lost 6 bases; unmatched junction nucleotides: 6. CDR3 size: 14 residues. Germline CDR1 reads LGHDT; CDR2 reads YNNKEL (reference sequence). The DNA for the CDR3 is TGTGCCAGCAGCCAACGCGGACAGGAGGATGGCTACACCTTC. It translates to CASSQRGQEDGYTF.

The chain carries TRBV10-3 and TRBJ2-5; 15 bases fit TRBD2. Germline CDR1 and CDR2: ENHRY and SYGVKD. The CDR3 has 18 residues. J was trimmed by 4 bases and V by 5 bases; bases with no gene match: 11. CDR3 residues: CAISQRTSGRAGGETQYF. The DNA of the CDR3 is TGTGCCATCAGTCAAAGGACTAGCGGGAGGGCCGGAGGAGAGACCCAGTACTTC.